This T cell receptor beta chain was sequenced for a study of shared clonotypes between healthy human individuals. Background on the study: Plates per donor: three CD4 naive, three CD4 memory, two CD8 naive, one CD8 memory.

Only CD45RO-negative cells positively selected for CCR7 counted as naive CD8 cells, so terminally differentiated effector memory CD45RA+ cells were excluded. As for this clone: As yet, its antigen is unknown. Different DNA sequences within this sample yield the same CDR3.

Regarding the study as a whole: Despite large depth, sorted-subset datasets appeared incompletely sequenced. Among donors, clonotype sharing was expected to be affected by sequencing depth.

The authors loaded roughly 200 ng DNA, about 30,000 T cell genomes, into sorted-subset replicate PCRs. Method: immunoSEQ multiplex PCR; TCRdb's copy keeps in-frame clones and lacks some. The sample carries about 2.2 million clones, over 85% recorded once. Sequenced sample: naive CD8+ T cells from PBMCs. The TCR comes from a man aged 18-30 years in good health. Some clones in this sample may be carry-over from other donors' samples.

CDR3 in DNA: TGTGCCAGCAGCTCTCAGGGGACAGATACGCAGTATTTT. Its translation is CASSSQGTDTQYF. V and J are TRBV7-9 and TRBJ2-3, with D possibly TRBD1 on 6 matching bases. Trimming took 4 bases from V and 3 from J, leaving 8 bases between them. The CDR3 is 13 residues long. Germline values: CDR1 SEHNR, CDR2 FQNEAQ (reference sequence).